The entry that follows covers one TCR beta chain sequence. Its antigen is not known. The data stem from a study of cytomegalovirus exposure and HLA in healthy donors. General observations from the study: In vitro data verified a few CMV-associated chains as specific for CMV antigens. DRB1 showed the most TCR associations and HLA-C the fewest in a later analysis, as rates varied by HLA locus. An apparent linkage of common viral pathogens to several of the most significant clusters emerged in a later analysis. Later analysis identified a missense DCLRE1C variant that was linked to TCR beta V- and J-gene trimming.

V was shortened by 6 bases and J by 4 bases, with 16 bases between the two germline ends. The length of the CDR3 is 15 residues. Germline loops: CDR1 MRHNA, CDR2 SNTAGT. Primers for the PCR totalled 60 Vbeta and 13 Jbeta. TCRdb keeps only in-frame clones here, not all; method: immunoSEQ multiplex PCR. The data show about 190,000 clones, over 75% seen once. The chain carries TRBV6-4 and TRBJ1-5; maybe TRBD1 (5 bases). Material for sequencing was PBMCs. This receptor was identified in a woman in her forties or fifties in good health and CMV-seropositive. CDR3 in amino acids: CASSPRGGENQPQHF. The CDR3 nucleotides are TGTGCCAGCAGCCCGCGGGGAGGGGAGAATCAGCCCCAGCATTTT.